This TCR beta chain stems from a study of blood T cell repertoires in COVID-19. For the study at large: Collection of acute and convalescent COVID-19 samples took place in the United States, Italy and Spain. The analysed material was cDNA or gDNA that came from T cells, B-cell-depleted T cells, or PBMCs.

V was trimmed by 2 bases and J by 7 bases, leaving 14 bases between them. This CDR3 spans 14 amino acids. Germline CDR1 reads MNHEY; CDR2 reads SMNVEV (reference sequence). Only in-frame clones appear in the TCRdb table, and some are missing; sequencing was by immunoSEQ multiplex PCR. The sample has about 200,000 clones, around 86% seen once. This TCR was recovered from an elderly woman with COVID-19, enrolled during active disease. The sequenced material came from peripheral blood. This chain joins TRBV27 and TRBJ1-2, with TRBD1 as a possible D gene (6 bases). CDR3 coding DNA: TGTGCCAGCAGTTTAAAGGGGGGGATTGGTGGCTACACCTTC. Protein: CASSLKGGIGGYTF.